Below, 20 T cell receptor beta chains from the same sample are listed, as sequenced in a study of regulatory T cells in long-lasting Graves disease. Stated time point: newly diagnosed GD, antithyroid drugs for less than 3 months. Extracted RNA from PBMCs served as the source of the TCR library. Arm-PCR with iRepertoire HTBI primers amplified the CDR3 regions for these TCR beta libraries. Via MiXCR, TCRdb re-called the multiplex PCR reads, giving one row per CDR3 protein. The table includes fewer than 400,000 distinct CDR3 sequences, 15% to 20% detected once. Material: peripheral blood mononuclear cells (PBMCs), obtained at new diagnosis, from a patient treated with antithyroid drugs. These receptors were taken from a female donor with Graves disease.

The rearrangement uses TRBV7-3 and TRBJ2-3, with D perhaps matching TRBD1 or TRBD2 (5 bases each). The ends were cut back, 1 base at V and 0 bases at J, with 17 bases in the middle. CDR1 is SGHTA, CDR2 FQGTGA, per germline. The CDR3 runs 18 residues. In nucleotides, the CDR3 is TGTGCCAGCAGCTTAAAGGGCTCCGGGGCTTCTAGCACAGATACGCAGTATTTT. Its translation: CASSLKGSGASSTDTQYF.

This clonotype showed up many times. CDR3 DNA sequence: TGTGCCAGCAGTTTCCCGGGACTGGACACCGGGGAGCTGTTTTTT. It is translated as CASSFPGLDTGELFF. The chain employs TRBV28 and TRBJ2-2; D is perhaps TRBD2 (6 bases). In germline, CDR1 is MDHEN, CDR2 SYDVKM. This CDR3 is built from 15 residues. Trimming removed 3 bases from V and 3 bases from J, with 11 bases in between. The variable domain in full, completed from reference TRBV28 and TRBJ2-2, reads DVKVTQSSRYLVKRTGEKVFLECVQDMDHENMFWYRQDPGLGLRLIYFSYDVKMKEKGDIPEGYSVSREKKERFSLILESASTNQTSMYLCASSFPGLDTGELFFGEGSRLTVL.

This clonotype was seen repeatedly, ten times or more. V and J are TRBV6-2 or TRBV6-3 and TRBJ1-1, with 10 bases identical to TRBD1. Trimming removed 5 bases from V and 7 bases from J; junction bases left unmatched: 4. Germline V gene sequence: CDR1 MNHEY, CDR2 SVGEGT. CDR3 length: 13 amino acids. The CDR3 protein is CASSQGTGVEAFF. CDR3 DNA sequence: TGTGCCAGCAGTCAAGGGACAGGGGTTGAAGCTTTCTTT.

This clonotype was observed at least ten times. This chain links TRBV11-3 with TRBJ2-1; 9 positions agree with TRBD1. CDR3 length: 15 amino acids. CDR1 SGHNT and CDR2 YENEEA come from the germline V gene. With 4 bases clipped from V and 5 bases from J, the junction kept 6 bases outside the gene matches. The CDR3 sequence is CASSSRDRVNNEQFF. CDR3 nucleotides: TGTGCCAGCAGCTCCCGGGACAGGGTAAACAATGAGCAGTTCTTC.

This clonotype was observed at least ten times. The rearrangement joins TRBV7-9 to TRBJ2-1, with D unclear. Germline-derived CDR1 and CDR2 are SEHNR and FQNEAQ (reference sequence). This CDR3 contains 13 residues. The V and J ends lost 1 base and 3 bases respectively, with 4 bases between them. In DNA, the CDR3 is TGTGCCAGCAGCTTAGACGGCTACAATGAGCAGTTCTTC. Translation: CASSLDGYNEQFF.

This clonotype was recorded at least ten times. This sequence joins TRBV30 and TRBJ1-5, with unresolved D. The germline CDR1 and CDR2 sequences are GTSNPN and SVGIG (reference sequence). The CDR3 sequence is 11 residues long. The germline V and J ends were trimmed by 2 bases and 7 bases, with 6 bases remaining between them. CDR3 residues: CAWSRGQPQHF. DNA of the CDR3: TGTGCCTGGAGTCGAGGGCAGCCCCAGCATTTT.

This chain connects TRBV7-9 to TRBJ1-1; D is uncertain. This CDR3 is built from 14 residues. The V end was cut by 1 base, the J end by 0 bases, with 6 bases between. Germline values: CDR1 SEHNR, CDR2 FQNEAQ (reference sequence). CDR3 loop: CASSLGEMNTEAFF. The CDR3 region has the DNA TGTGCCAGCAGCTTAGGAGAGATGAACACTGAAGCTTTCTTT.

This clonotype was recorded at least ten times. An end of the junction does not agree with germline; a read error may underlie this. As DNA, the CDR3 is TGTGCCAGCAGTTACGGGACTAGCTTAGAGGCCCAGTACTTC. Protein: CASSYGTSLEAQYF. The chain is built from TRBV6-5 and TRBJ2-5; TRBD2 aligns across 9 bases. The CDR3 spans 14 residues. The germline CDR1 and CDR2 sequences are MNHEY and SVGAGI.

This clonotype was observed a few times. This CDR3 is CSAPAMRGGVGNEQFF. The DNA of the CDR3 is TGCAGTGCTCCGGCGATGAGGGGGGGAGTGGGGAATGAGCAGTTCTTC. The chain employs TRBV20-1 and TRBJ2-1; a weak D match, TRBD2 (7 bases). Germline CDR1 reads DFQATT; CDR2 reads SNEGSKA (reference sequence). The CDR3 consists of 16 residues. The V end was cut by 5 bases, the J end by 7 bases, with 24 bases between.

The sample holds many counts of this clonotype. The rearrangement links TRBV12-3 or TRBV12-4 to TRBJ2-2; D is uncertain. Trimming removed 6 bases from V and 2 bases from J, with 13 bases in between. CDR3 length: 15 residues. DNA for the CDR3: TGTGCCAGCAGAACACATGACTCAAACACCGGGGAGCTGTTTTTT. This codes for CASRTHDSNTGELFF.

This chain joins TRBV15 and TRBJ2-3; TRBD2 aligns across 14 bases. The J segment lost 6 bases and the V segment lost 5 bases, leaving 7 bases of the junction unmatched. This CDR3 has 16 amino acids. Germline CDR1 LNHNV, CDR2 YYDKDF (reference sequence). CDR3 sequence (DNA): TGTGCCACCAGCTGGGGACTAGCGGGAGTAAGGGATACGCAGTATTTT. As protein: CATSWGLAGVRDTQYF. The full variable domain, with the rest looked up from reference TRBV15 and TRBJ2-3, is DAMVIQNPRYQVTQFGKPVTLSCSQTLNHNVMYWYQQKSSQAPKLLFHYYDKDFNNEADTPDNFQSRRPNTSFCFLDIRSPGLGDTAMYLCATSWGLAGVRDTQYFGPGTRLTVL.

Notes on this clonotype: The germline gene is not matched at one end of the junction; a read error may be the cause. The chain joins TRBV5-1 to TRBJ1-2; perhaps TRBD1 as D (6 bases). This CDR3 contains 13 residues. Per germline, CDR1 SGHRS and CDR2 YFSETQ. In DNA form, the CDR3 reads TGTGCCAGCAGCGAGGGGGACGATTATGGCTACACCTTC. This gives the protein CASSEGDDYGYTF.

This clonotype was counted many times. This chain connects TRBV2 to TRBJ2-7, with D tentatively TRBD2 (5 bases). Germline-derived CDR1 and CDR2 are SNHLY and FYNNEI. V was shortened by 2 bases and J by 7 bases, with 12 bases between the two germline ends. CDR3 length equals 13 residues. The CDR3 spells CASSEPPGSEQYF. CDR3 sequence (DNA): TGTGCCAGCAGTGAACCTCCGGGAAGTGAGCAGTACTTC.

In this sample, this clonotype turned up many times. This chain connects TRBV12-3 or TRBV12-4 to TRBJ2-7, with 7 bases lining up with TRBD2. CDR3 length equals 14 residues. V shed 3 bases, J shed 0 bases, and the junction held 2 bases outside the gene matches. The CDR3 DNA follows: TGTGCCAGCAGTTTGCGGGAGTCCTCCTACGAGCAGTACTTC. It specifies CASSLRESSYEQYF.

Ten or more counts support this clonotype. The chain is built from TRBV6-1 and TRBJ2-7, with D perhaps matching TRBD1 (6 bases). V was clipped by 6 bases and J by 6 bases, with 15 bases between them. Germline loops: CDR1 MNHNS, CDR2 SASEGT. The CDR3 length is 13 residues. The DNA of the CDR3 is TGTGCCAGCAGCCCCGGACAGTTGGGCGAGCAGTACTTC. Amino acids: CASSPGQLGEQYF.

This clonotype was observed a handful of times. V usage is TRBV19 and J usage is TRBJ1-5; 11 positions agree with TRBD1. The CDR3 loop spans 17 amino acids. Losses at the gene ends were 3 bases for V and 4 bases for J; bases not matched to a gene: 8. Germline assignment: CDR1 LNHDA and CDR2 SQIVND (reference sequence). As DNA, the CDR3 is TGTGCCAGTAGTATTCGGACAGGGGGCTTTGTTAATCAGCCCCAGCATTTT. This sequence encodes CASSIRTGGFVNQPQHF.

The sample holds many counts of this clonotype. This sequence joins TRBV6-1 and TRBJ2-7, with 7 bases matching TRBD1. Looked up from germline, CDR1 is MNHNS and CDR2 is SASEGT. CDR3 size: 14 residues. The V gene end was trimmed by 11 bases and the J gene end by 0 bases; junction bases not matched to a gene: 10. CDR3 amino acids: CASESGTVSYEQYF. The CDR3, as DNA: TGTGCCTCCGAGTCGGGGACAGTCTCCTACGAGCAGTACTTC.

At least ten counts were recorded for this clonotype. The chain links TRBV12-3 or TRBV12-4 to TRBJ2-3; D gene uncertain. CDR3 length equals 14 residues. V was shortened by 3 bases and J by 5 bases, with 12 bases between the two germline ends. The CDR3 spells CASSFQSGIDTQYF. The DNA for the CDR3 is TGTGCCAGCAGTTTCCAGAGTGGAATAGATACGCAGTATTTT.

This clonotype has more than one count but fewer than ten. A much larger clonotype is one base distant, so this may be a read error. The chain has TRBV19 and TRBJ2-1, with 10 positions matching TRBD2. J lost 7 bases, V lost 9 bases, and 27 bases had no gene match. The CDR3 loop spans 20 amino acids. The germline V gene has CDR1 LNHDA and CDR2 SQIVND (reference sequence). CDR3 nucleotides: TGTGCCAGCAGCTTAGGACGGAGGGTCCCAGCGGGAGGGCCGGTAAATGAGCAGTTCTTC. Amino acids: CASSLGRRVPAGGPVNEQFF.

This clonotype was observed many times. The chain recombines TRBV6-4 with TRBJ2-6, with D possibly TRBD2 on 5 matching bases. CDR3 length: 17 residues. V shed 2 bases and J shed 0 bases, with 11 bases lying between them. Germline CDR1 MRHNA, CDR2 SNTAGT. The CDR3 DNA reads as TGTGCCAGCAGTGACGCGGGTAGCTTCTCTGGGGCCAACGTCCTGACTTTC. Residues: CASSDAGSFSGANVLTF.